This TCR beta chain originates from a study of blood T cell repertoires in COVID-19. Study summary: Collection of acute and convalescent COVID-19 samples took place in the United States, Italy and Spain.

Germline lookup yields CDR1 MNHEY and CDR2 SVGEGT. The CDR3 runs 14 residues. V was pared by 5 bases and J by 6 bases, with 14 bases between. This clone was counted once. The Seattle patients, enrolled during active infection, were followed longitudinally. Authors' methods: It was from reference gene primer amplification that nucleated cell counts were estimated. Assay: immunoSEQ multiplex PCR; the TCRdb copy retains only in-frame clones and omits some. Clonal size and the V and J genes are those of that table, whereas D and trimming came from the DNA. Of approximately 90,000 clones in the sample, approximately 80% were seen once.

The TCR was taken from a man aged 65 to 85 with COVID-19, enrolled during active disease. The specimen sequenced was peripheral blood. The chain joins TRBV6-2 or TRBV6-3 to TRBJ1-5, with D possibly TRBD1 on 6 matching bases. CDR3 DNA sequence: TGTGCCAGCAGTGACTTCAGGGGCACTCAGCCCCAGCATTTT. It specifies CASSDFRGTQPQHF.